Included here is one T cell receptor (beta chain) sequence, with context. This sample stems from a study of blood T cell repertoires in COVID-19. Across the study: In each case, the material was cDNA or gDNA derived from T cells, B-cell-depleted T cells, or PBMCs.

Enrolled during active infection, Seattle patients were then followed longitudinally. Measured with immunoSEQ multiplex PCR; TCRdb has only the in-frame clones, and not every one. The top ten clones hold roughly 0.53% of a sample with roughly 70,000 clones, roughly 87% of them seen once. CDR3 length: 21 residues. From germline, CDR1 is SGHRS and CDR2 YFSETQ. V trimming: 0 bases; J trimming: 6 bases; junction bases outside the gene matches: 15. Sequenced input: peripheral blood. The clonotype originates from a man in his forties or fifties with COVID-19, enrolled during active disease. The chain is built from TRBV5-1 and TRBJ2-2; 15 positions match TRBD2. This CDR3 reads CASSLGTGPRTSGRVPGELFF. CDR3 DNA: TGCGCCAGCAGCTTGGGGACAGGGCCACGGACTAGCGGGAGGGTCCCCGGGGAGCTGTTTTTT.